This T cell receptor (beta chain) was documented in a study of blood T cell repertoires in COVID-19. As for the study in general: Sample material is recorded as cDNA or gDNA derived from T cells, B-cell-depleted T cells, or PBMCs.

Only in-frame clones appear in the TCRdb table, and some are missing; sequencing was by immunoSEQ multiplex PCR. There are some 120,000 clones in the sample; about 88% occur only once, and more than 1.5% lies in the top ten. The J segment lost 3 bases and the V segment lost 4 bases, leaving 9 bases of the junction unmatched. Germline-derived CDR1 and CDR2 are LGHDT and YNNKEL (reference sequence). The CDR3 has 16 amino acids. The TCR sequence derives from a human donor in a cohort sampled during active COVID-19. The specimen was peripheral blood. This chain connects TRBV3-1 (or the pseudogene TRBV3-2) to TRBJ2-7, with TRBD2 matching 10 bases. The CDR3 region is CASSPYTSGTLYEQYF. CDR3 DNA sequence: TGTGCCAGCAGCCCGTATACTAGCGGGACTCTCTACGAGCAGTACTTC.